This is a list of T cell receptor beta chains from one sample in a study of cytomegalovirus exposure and HLA in healthy donors. Profiled with immunoSEQ multiplex PCR; TCRdb holds only in-frame clones, not every one. The table shows approximately 160,000 clones, with roughly 95% occurring only once. The sequenced sample was PBMCs. The origin of the receptors is a woman between 18 and 30 years old in good health and CMV-seronegative. The CDR3 runs from the conserved cysteine through the conserved F or W. Fields, in order: V gene, J gene, CDR3 protein.

TRBV27	TRBJ2-7	CASSEIAPSPTYEQYF
TRBV7-2	TRBJ1-5	CASSLVDSSNQPQHF
TRBV7-9	TRBJ2-7	CASSFWPQQGLSYEQYF
TRBV4-2	TRBJ2-1	CASSQRTGTRNNEQFF
TRBV27	TRBJ2-3	CASSSRTGDGTQYF
TRBV6-6	TRBJ1-4	CASSRTANEKLFF
TRBV7-8	TRBJ2-7	CASSPNYPYEQYF
TRBV25-1	TRBJ1-4	CASSEGQVNEKLFF
TRBV5-6	TRBJ1-1	CASSLWDRGRVVTEAFF
TRBV27	TRBJ1-1	CASLPAGMNTEAFF
TRBV7-3	TRBJ1-6	CASSLDYASPLHF
TRBV5-6	TRBJ2-5	CASSFSGLQETQYF
TRBV7-3	TRBJ2-3	CASSHRTSPTDTQYF
TRBV14	TRBJ1-2	CASSQDSGYGYTF
TRBV5-6	TRBJ1-6	CASSKGQVSNSPLHF
TRBV15	TRBJ1-4	CATSRSLEVTGDEKLFF
TRBV5-1	TRBJ2-5	CASQIGGGETQYF
TRBV7-9	TRBJ2-7	CASATGQGRLAGDEQYF
TRBV29-1	TRBJ1-2	CSVEDVGGYTF
TRBV18	TRBJ2-2	CATQPGLTGTGELFF
TRBV6-1	TRBJ2-2	CASSGEGANTGELFF
TRBV23-1	TRBJ1-6	CASSQTPVGFSKGNSPLHF
TRBV18	TRBJ1-1	CASRDREGNTEAFF
TRBV13	TRBJ2-7	CASSLRQVEEQYF
TRBV6-5	TRBJ2-2	CASSYSRVGELFF
TRBV21-1	TRBJ2-5	CASSRQYQETQYF
TRBV11-2	TRBJ2-3	CASSPQDTQYF
TRBV18	TRBJ2-4	CASSPPQGGGGKNIQYF
TRBV19	TRBJ1-5	CASSIGWQRQHF
TRBV6-1	TRBJ1-2	CASSEGGGNYGYTF
TRBV7-2	TRBJ2-5	CASSLAGGGETQYF
TRBV2	TRBJ1-5	CSSSEGGQGDNQPQHF
TRBV6-1	TRBJ2-1	CASSETSRLAGGREQFF
TRBV4-1	TRBJ1-4	CASSRPREKLFF
TRBV5-1	TRBJ2-1	CASSLTGGNEQFF
TRBV7-2	TRBJ1-1	CASSTSSGRGEAFF
TRBV9	TRBJ2-3	CASSVAGSGAFSADTQYF
TRBV25-1	TRBJ2-1	CASSESRGLRYNEQFF
TRBV2	TRBJ1-5	CASSPLGGNQPQHF
TRBV14	TRBJ2-3	CASSLPRGTGDTDTQYF
TRBV5-1	TRBJ2-5	CASSFGGAYEETQYF